This T cell receptor (beta chain) comes out of a study of T cell responses to AZD1222 COVID-19 vaccine. Here immunoSEQ multiplex PCR was the method, and the copy in TCRdb shows in-frame clones only, minus some. The table lists 160,000 or so clones, under 95% of them singletons. Second doses were pooled across both intervals (about 4 or about 12 weeks). The source is an adult who received the AZD1222 COVID-19 vaccine. The sample was peripheral blood, taken 28 days after the second AZD1222 dose.

DNA of the CDR3: TGTGCCAGCAGTCTGACTAATAGGGACACTGAAGCTTTCTTT. Protein product: CASSLTNRDTEAFF. This chain links TRBV6-5 with TRBJ1-1, with D unclear. The length of the CDR3 is 14 residues. Germline V gives CDR1 MNHEY, CDR2 SVGAGI. V lost 5 bases and J 3 bases, leaving 13 bases between the germline ends.